This T cell receptor (beta chain) emerged from a study of early T cells in non-severe SARS-CoV-2 infection. This CDR3 has 15 residues. Germline V gene sequence: CDR1 SNHLY, CDR2 FYNNEI. V gave up 6 bases and J gave up 5 bases; unmatched junction bases: 11. This clonotype was counted a few times. Tagging with unique molecular identifiers was applied to individual cDNA molecules. TCRdb reanalysed the 5' RACE reads using MiXCR and keeps one entry per CDR3 protein. The sample lists tens of thousands of distinct CDR3 sequences, under 7.5% occurring once. The chain joins TRBV2 to TRBJ2-3; 7 bases are shared with TRBD1. The sequenced material came from whole blood. The receptor's source is an adult who was a healthcare worker with PCR-confirmed SARS-CoV-2 infection or an uninfected control (not recorded which). CDR3 DNA sequence: TGTGCCAGCAGGAGGGACAGCTTCTATTTAGATACGCAGTATTTT. This encodes CASRRDSFYLDTQYF. The full variable domain, with the rest looked up from reference TRBV2 and TRBJ2-3, is EPEVTQTPSHQVTQMGQEVILRCVPISNHLYFYWYRQILGQKVEFLVSFYNNEISEKSEIFDDQFSVERPDGSNFTLKIRSTKLEDSAMYFCASRRDSFYLDTQYFGPGTRLTVL.